This T cell receptor beta chain was retrieved from a study of human T cells and chemical hapten exposure. This CDR3 spans 15 amino acids. Looked up from germline, CDR1 is GTSNPN and CDR2 is SVGIG (reference sequence). Time point reported: patch test 2, 6 weeks after DPC sensitization. Noted treatment: therapeutic diphenylcyclopropenone sensitization with weekly scalp DPC. Of note for this clonotype: A junction boundary mismatches the germline segment, possibly from a read error.

TCRdb reanalysed the RACE reads using MiXCR and keeps one entry per CDR3 protein. The table includes a few hundred thousand distinct CDR3 sequences, about 6% detected once. The specimen was whole blood, collected in connection with sensitization to the hapten diphenylcyclopropenone (DPC). This chain links TRBV30 with TRBJ1-1; no firm D call. The sequence derives from a woman aged 18-29 years with alopecia areata. Some clones in this sample may be carry-over from other donors' samples. The CDR3 loop is CAWAAEREVKTEAFF. CDR3 DNA: TGTGCCTGGGCGGCGGAGAGGGAGGTGAAAACTGAAGCTTTCTTT.